A selection of T cell receptor beta chains follows, all from one sample in a study of early T cells in non-severe SARS-CoV-2 infection. MiXCR, run by TCRdb on the 5' RACE reads, gives a single entry per CDR3 protein. The table shows about 49,000 distinct CDR3 sequences, with around 6.9% occurring only once. The material was whole blood, obtained at baseline. These receptors all come from an adult who was a healthcare worker with PCR-confirmed SARS-CoV-2 infection or an uninfected control (not recorded which). The CDR3 runs from the conserved cysteine through the conserved F or W.

>TRBV6-5
CASSPVGNTEAFF
>TRBV20-1
CSAPEETGGSYNEQFF
>TRBV10-3
CAISPEGMAKNIQYF
>TRBV11-3
CASSLGGAYTQYF
>TRBV19
CASREGLTEAFF
>TRBV6-5
CASSYSGANTEAFF
>TRBV10-1
CAPEVVGRSNTEAFF
>TRBV7-2
CASSWIKRDGEAFF
>TRBV5-8
CASSWVWRGKETQYF
>TRBV12-3/TRBV12-4
CASTLSAATAGNQPQHF
>TRBV18
CASSPHRDSYNEQFF
>TRBV13
CASSLRSYEQYF
>TRBV5-1
CASSLDGRGQPQHF
>TRBV12-3/TRBV12-4
CASSLRLAGVGTQYF
>TRBV7-2
CASSLSGTNTGELFF
>TRBV11-3
CASSGRTGELFF